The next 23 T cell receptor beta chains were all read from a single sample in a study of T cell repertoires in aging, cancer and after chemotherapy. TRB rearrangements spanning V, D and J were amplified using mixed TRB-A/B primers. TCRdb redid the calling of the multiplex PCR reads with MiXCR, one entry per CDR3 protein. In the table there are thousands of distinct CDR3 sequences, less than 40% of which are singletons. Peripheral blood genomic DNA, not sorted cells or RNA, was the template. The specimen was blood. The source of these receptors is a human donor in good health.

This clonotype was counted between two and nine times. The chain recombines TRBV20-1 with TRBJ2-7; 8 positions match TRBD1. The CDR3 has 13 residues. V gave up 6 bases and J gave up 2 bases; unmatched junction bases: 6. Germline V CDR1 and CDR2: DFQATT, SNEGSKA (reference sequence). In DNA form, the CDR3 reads TGCAGTGCCGGGGACAGGACGCCCTACGAGCAGTACTTC. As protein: CSAGDRTPYEQYF.

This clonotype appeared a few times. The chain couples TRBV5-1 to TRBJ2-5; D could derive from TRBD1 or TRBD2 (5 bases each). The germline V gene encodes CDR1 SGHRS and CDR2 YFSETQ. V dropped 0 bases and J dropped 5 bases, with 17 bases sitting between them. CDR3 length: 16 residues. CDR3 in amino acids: CASSLVGTGTWETQYF. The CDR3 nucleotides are TGCGCCAGCAGCTTGGTAGGGACCGGGACCTGGGAGACCCAGTACTTC.

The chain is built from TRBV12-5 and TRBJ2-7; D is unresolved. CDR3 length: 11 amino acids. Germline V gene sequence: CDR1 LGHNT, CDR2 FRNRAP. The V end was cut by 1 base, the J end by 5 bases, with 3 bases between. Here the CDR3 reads CASGLGHEQYF. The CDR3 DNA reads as TGTGCTAGTGGTTTGGGCCACGAGCAGTACTTC.

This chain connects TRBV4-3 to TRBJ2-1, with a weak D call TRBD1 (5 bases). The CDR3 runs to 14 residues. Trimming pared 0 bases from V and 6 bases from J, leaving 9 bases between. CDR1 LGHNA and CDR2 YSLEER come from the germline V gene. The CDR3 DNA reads TGCGCCAGCAGCCAAGAGCAGGGTCGCAATGAGCAGTTCTTC. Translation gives CASSQEQGRNEQFF.

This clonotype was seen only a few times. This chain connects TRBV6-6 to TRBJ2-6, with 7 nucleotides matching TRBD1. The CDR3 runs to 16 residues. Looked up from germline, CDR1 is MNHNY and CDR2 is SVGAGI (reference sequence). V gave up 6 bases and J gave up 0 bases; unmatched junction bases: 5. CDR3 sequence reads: CASRHRDSSGANVLTF. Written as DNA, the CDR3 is TGTGCCAGCAGACACCGGGACAGCTCTGGGGCCAACGTCCTGACTTTC.

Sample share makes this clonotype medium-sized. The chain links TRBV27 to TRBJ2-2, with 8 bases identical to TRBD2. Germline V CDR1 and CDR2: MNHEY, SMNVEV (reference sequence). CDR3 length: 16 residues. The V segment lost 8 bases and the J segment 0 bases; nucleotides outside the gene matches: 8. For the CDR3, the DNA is TGTGCCAGCCATACTAGCGGCACCGCGAACACCGGGGAGCTGTTTTTT. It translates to CASHTSGTANTGELFF.

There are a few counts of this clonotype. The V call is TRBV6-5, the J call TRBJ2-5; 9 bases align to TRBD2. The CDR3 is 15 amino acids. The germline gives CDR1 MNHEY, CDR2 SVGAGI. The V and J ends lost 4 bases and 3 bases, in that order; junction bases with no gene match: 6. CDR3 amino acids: CASSFGGGAEETQYF. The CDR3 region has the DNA TGTGCCAGCAGTTTTGGCGGGGGGGCCGAAGAGACCCAGTACTTC.

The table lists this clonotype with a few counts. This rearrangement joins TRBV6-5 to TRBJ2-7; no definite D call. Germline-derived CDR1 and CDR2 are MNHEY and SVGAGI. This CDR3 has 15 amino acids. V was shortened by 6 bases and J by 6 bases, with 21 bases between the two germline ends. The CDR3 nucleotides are TGTGCCAGCAGCCCTCCTCGGACGGGCAGAGGCGAGCAGTACTTC. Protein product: CASSPPRTGRGEQYF.

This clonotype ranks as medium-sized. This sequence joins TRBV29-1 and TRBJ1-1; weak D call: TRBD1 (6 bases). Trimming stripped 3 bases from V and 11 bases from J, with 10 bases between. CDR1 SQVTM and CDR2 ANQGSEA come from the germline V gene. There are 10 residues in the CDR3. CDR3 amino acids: CSVEAGEAFF. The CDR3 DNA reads TGCAGCGTTGAGGCAGGGGAGGCTTTCTTT.

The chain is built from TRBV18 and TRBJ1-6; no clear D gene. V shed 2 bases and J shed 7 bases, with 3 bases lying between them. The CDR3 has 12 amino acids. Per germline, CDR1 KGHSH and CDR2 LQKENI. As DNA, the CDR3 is TGTGCCAGCTCACCATGGAATTCACCCCTCCACTTT. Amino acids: CASSPWNSPLHF.

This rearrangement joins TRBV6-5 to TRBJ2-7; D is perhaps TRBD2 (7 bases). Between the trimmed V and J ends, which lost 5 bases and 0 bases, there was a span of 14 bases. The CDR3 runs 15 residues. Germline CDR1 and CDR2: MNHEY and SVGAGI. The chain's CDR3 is CASSRGGISSYEQYF. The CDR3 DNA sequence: TGTGCCAGCAGTAGGGGGGGGATAAGCTCCTACGAGCAGTACTTC.

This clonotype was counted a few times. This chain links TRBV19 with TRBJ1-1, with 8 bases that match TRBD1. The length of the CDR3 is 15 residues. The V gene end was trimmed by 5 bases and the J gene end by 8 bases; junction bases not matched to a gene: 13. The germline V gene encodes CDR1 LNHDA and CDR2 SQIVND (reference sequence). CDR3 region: CASSREGQGLKEAFF. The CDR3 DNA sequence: TGTGCCAGTAGTCGGGAAGGACAGGGCCTCAAGGAAGCTTTCTTT.

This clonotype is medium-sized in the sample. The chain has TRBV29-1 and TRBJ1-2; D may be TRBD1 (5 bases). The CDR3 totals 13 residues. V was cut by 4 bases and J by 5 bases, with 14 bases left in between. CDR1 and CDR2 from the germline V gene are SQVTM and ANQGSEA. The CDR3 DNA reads TGCAGCGTTGTATACGGGGCAGAGTATGGCTACACCTTC. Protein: CSVVYGAEYGYTF.

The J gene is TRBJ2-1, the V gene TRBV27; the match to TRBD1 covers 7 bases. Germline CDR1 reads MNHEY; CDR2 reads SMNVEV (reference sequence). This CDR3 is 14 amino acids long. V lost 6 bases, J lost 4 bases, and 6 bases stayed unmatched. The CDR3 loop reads CASSLGTAYNEQFF. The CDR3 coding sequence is TGTGCCAGCAGCCTCGGGACAGCATACAATGAGCAGTTCTTC.

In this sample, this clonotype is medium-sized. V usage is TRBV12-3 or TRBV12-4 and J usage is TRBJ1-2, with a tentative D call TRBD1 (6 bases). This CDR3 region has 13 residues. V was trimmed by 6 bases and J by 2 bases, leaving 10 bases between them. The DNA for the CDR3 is TGTGCCAGCAGACTGGACAGCAACTATGGCTACACCTTC. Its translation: CASRLDSNYGYTF.

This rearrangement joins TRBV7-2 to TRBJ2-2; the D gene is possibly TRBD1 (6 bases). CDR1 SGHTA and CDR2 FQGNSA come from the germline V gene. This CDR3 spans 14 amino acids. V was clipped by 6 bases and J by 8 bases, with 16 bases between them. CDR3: CASRTEGESGELFF. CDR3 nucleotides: TGTGCCAGCAGGACCGAGGGGGAATCTGGGGAGCTGTTTTTT.

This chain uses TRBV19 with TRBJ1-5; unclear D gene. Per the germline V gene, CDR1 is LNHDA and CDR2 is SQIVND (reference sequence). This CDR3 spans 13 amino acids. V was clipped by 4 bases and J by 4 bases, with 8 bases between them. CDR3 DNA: TGTGCCAGTAGTACGACTAGAAATCAGCCCCAGCATTTT. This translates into CASSTTRNQPQHF.

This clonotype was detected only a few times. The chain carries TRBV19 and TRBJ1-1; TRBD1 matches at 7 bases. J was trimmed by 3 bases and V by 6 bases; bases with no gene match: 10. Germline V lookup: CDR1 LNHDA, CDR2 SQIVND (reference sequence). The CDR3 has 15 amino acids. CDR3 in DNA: TGTGCCAGTAGACATTACCTCGGGACAGACACTGAAGCTTTCTTT. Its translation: CASRHYLGTDTEAFF.

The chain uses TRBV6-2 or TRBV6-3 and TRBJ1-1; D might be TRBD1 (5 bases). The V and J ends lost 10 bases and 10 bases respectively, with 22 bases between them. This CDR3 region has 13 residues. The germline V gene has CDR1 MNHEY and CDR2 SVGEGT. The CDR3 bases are TGTGCCATCAGCCCGACAGCCCCCGGTGGAGCTTTCTTT. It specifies CAISPTAPGGAFF.

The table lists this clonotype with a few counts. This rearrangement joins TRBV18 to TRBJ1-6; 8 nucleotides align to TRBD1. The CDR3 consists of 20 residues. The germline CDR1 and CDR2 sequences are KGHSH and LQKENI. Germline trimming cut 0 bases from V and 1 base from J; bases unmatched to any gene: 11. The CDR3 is CASSPPDRAGLRSYNSPLHF. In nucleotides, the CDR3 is TGTGCCAGCTCACCACCGGACAGGGCCGGATTACGGTCCTATAATTCACCCCTCCACTTT.

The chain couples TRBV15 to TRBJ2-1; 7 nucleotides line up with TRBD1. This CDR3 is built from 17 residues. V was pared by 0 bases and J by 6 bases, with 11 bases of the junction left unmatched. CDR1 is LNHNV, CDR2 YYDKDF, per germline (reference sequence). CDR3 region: CATSRERGQPSFNEQFF. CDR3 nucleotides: TGTGCCACCAGCAGAGAAAGGGGACAGCCAAGTTTCAATGAGCAGTTCTTC.

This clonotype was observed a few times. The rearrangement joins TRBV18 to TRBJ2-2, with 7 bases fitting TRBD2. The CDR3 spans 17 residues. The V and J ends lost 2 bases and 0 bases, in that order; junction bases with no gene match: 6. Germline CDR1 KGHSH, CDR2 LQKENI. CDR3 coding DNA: TGTGCCAGCTCACCAATCGGGCTAGCGGCGAACACCGGGGAGCTGTTTTTT. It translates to CASSPIGLAANTGELFF.

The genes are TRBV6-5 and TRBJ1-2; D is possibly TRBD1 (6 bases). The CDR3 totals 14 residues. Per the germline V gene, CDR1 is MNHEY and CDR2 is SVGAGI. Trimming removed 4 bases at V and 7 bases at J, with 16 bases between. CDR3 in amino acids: CASSSLQGGGGYTF. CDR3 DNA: TGTGCCAGCAGTTCCCTACAGGGTGGCGGTGGCTACACCTTC.